This TCR beta chain was captured by sequencing in a study of blood T cell repertoires in COVID-19. Original data processing: Estimation of nucleated cell counts was performed using reference gene primer amplification. Clones were read by immunoSEQ multiplex PCR, and TCRdb kept only the in-frame ones, dropping some. V and J calls and clone size are those listed in that table; D and trimming were worked out from the DNA. The sample lists around 140,000 clones; about nine tenths were seen once. Unmatched junction bases numbered 8, after V lost 5 bases and J lost 13 bases. The CDR3 length is 15 residues. The germline gives CDR1 SEHNR, CDR2 FQNEAQ (reference sequence).

The TCR sequence derives from a man aged 50 or older who had recovered from COVID-19. The chain links TRBV7-9 to TRBJ2-1, with 16 bases that match TRBD2. The sequencing sample was made of PBMCs or T cells enriched from blood (not recorded which). CDR3 coding DNA: TGTGCCAGCAGCCCGGGACTAGCGGGAGGGCCTTCTCAGTTCTTC. Its translation is CASSPGLAGGPSQFF. Combining the CDR3 with reference TRBV7-9 and TRBJ2-1 gives the whole variable domain DTGVSQNPRHKITKRGQNVTFRCDPISEHNRLYWYRQTLGQGPEFLTYFQNEAQLEKSRLLSDRFSAERPKGSFSTLEIQRTEQGDSAMYLCASSPGLAGGPSQFFGPGTRLTVL.